The 9 T cell receptor beta chains reported below all come from one sample, sequenced in a study of blood T cell repertoires in COVID-19. Data came from immunoSEQ multiplex PCR; TCRdb stores just in-frame clones and leaves some out. The data contain approximately 230,000 clones, about 86% of them seen just once; the ten biggest clones take up about 8.9%. Sequences were obtained from peripheral blood. Source of these receptors: a man older than 75 with acute or convalescent COVID-19.

This chain joins TRBV5-1 and TRBJ2-5; TRBD1 matches 9 bases. V shed 4 bases, J shed 5 bases, and the junction held 12 bases outside the gene matches. Germline V gives CDR1 SGHRS, CDR2 YFSETQ. The CDR3 loop spans 16 amino acids. The CDR3 spells CASSPLSGQGFETQYF. The CDR3, as DNA: TGCGCCAGCAGCCCCCTATCGGGACAGGGATTCGAGACCCAGTACTTC.

The gene calls are TRBV6-5 and TRBJ1-4; no clear D gene. Looked up from germline, CDR1 is MNHEY and CDR2 is SVGAGI. There are 14 residues in the CDR3. V was pared by 6 bases and J by 0 bases, with 8 bases between. The CDR3 DNA sequence: TGTGCCAGCAGGATACATGCAACTAATGAAAAACTGTTTTTT. It encodes CASRIHATNEKLFF.

V gene TRBV18 combines with J gene TRBJ2-4, with a possible D match to TRBD1 (6 bases). The CDR3 consists of 16 residues. Germline assignment: CDR1 KGHSH and CDR2 LQKENI. Trimming pared 4 bases from V and 3 bases from J, leaving 16 bases between. The DNA for the CDR3 is TGTGCCAGCTCACTTGGACAGAGCTGGGACAAAAACATTCAGTACTTC. As protein: CASSLGQSWDKNIQYF.

Written as DNA, the CDR3 is TGTGCCAGCGGCAGGGAAGGCCCCTACAATGAGCAGTTCTTC. As protein: CASGREGPYNEQFF. This chain joins TRBV5-4 and TRBJ2-1, with D possibly being TRBD1 (5 bases). In germline, CDR1 is SGHNT, CDR2 YYREEE (reference sequence). V was clipped by 7 bases and J by 2 bases, with 13 bases between them. This CDR3 region has 14 residues.

This clone was observed once. This chain uses TRBV5-5 with TRBJ1-6; D call uncertain. The germline V gene encodes CDR1 SGHKS and CDR2 YYEKEE (reference sequence). The germline V and J ends were trimmed by 4 bases and 5 bases, with 10 bases remaining between them. This CDR3 spans 14 amino acids. CDR3 sequence: CASSRGSNNSPLHF. As DNA, the CDR3 is TGTGCCAGCAGCCGGGGAAGCAATAATTCACCCCTCCACTTT.

This clone was picked up one time. The chain is built from TRBV7-2 and TRBJ1-1, with 7 bases that match TRBD1. Trimming took 5 bases from V and 3 from J; bases not matched to a gene: 9. Per germline, CDR1 SGHTA and CDR2 FQGNSA. The CDR3 runs to 15 residues. CDR3 nucleotide sequence: TGTGCCAGCAGCCCCCAGGGGGTAACATACACTGAAGCTTTCTTT. Translated, it gives CASSPQGVTYTEAFF.

The gene calls are TRBV1 and TRBJ1-6; TRBD1, the D gene given by the table, was not confirmed from the DNA. TRBV1 is designated a pseudogene. This CDR3 has 22 residues. This CDR3 reads CTSSQDGAGKVKISSYNSPLHF. The CDR3 bases are TGCACCAGCAGCCAAGATGGGGCAGGTAAGGTAAAAATCAGTTCCTATAATTCACCCCTCCACTTT.

This clone was detected many times. J is TRBJ2-7 and V is TRBV19, with 13 bases fitting TRBD2. Germline CDR1 LNHDA, CDR2 SQIVND (reference sequence). Trimming removed 8 bases from V and 3 bases from J; junction bases left unmatched: 16. The CDR3 runs 18 residues. The CDR3 loop is CASGTTSGRPFKDYEQYF. The CDR3 DNA is TGTGCCAGTGGAACGACTAGCGGGAGGCCTTTCAAGGACTACGAGCAGTACTTC.

The V call is TRBV2, the J call TRBJ1-5; D is uncertain. The CDR3 has 18 amino acids. Germline assignment: CDR1 SNHLY and CDR2 FYNNEI. Trimming removed 6 bases from V and 0 bases from J, with 21 bases in between. The chain's CDR3 is CASSHVSVSAYSNQPQHF. The CDR3 DNA is TGTGCCAGCAGCCATGTCTCGGTTAGCGCTTATAGCAATCAGCCCCAGCATTTT.